The rows below give T cell receptor beta chains drawn from one sample of a study of tumour-infiltrating T cells in Burkitt lymphoma. Profiling relied on immunoSEQ multiplex PCR, and the TCRdb table lists in-frame clones only, not all of them. Of about 5,600 clones listed, approximately 16% are singletons. Specimen: tumor tissue. These receptors came from a human donor with diffuse large B-cell lymphoma. Both conserved end residues are part of each CDR3. The D gene is left open where the match is weak. Size tells how often a clone was seen (once, few, many) or the class of an expanded clone, and some rows leave it out.

v_gene	j_gene	abundance	d_gene	CDR3nt	CDR3aa
TRBV11-2	TRBJ2-7	-	-	TGTGCCAGCAGCTTAAACGACTACGAGCAGTACTTC	CASSLNDYEQYF
TRBV5-4	TRBJ2-7	-	TRBD2	TGTGCCAGCAGCCCGACCGGGACTAGCGGCCACGAGCAGTACTTC	CASSPTGTSGHEQYF
TRBV6-5	TRBJ2-3	-	TRBD1	TGTGCCAGCAGTTTGGGACAGCTTAGCACAGATACGCAGTATTTT	CASSLGQLSTDTQYF
TRBV30	TRBJ2-7	-	TRBD2	TGTGCCTGGAGTGTGGGCGGGAGTCTTGCCTACGAGCAGTACTTC	CAWSVGGSLAYEQYF
TRBV25-1	TRBJ2-7	few	-	TGTGCCAGCAGTGCTGGGGGGCGGCAGTACTTC	CASSAGGRQYF
TRBV6-1	TRBJ2-5	-	TRBD2	TGTGCCAGCAGCGGTAGCGGGAGGTCAGAGACCCAGTACTTC	CASSGSGRSETQYF
TRBV7-9	TRBJ2-5	-	-	TGTGCCAGCAGCCTAGGGACGGATCTCCAAGAGACCCAGTACTTC	CASSLGTDLQETQYF
TRBV7-6	TRBJ1-1	few	-	TGTGCCAGCAGCTTATCTGGGCCATACACTGAAGCTTTCTTT	CASSLSGPYTEAFF
TRBV7-7	TRBJ1-1	-	-	TGTGCCAGTGCAGAGACCCGACTTAGTGAAGCTTTCTTT	CASAETRLSEAFF
TRBV11-1	TRBJ2-7	few	TRBD2	TGTGCCAGCAGCCCTCCGGTTAGCGGGAACCACGAGCAGTACTTC	CASSPPVSGNHEQYF
TRBV28	TRBJ2-1	few	-	TGTGCCAGCAGTTTCAGGAGGACATACCGCAATGAGCAGTTCTTC	CASSFRRTYRNEQFF
TRBV2	TRBJ2-2	few	-	TGTGCCAGCAGACGGACCGGCACCGGGGAGCTGTTTTTT	CASRRTGTGELFF
TRBV21-1	TRBJ2-3	-	-	TGTGCCAGCAGGCGACTAGCGGGAGTAGATACGCAGTATTTT	CASRRLAGVDTQYF
TRBV7-8	TRBJ2-7	few	-	TGTGCCAGCAGCTTCGGACCCTACGAGCAGTACTTC	CASSFGPYEQYF
TRBV7-9	TRBJ1-2	-	TRBD1	TGTGCCAGCAGCTCACTCCCACAGGGGGCGGCGGAGATTGGCTACACCTTC	CASSSLPQGAAEIGYTF
TRBV7-8	TRBJ2-7	few	-	TGTGCCAGCAGCTACGGGACACCCGGCGAGCAGTACTTC	CASSYGTPGEQYF
TRBV19	TRBJ2-7	few	TRBD1	TGTGCCAGTAGTGCGCCGGGACAGGGCTCCTACGAGCAGTACTTC	CASSAPGQGSYEQYF
TRBV2	TRBJ1-5	-	-	TGTGCCAGTACCCGGGGGGGGATGTATAGCAATCAGCCCCAGCATTTT	CASTRGGMYSNQPQHF
TRBV11-2	TRBJ1-5	few	-	TGTGCCAGCAGCTTAGGAGGGGACGGACAGCCCCAGCATTTT	CASSLGGDGQPQHF
TRBV5-6	TRBJ2-2	few	TRBD1	TGTGCCAGCAGCTTCGGGACAGGGGTAACCGGGGAGCTGTTTTTT	CASSFGTGVTGELFF
TRBV4-2	TRBJ2-7	few	TRBD2	TGTGCCAGCAGCCCGGGGACTAGCACCTACTACGAGCAGTACTTC	CASSPGTSTYYEQYF
TRBV9	TRBJ2-1	-	-	TGTGCCAACAGCGTACCTTGGGGACCCCACGGGGATGAGCAGTTCTTC	CANSVPWGPHGDEQFF
TRBV7-9	TRBJ2-7	few	-	TGTGCCAGCAGCTTAGGTCCAGCTCCCTACGAGCAGTACTTC	CASSLGPAPYEQYF
TRBV7-9	TRBJ2-1	few	TRBD2	TGTGCCAGCAGCTCCCGACTAGCGGTTGTAGGGCAGTTCTTC	CASSSRLAVVGQFF
TRBV10-1	TRBJ2-2	few	-	TGCGCCAGCAGAGGACAGTTGAACACCGGGGAGCTGTTTTTT	CASRGQLNTGELFF
TRBV7-2	TRBJ2-3	-	-	TGTGCCAGCAGCCGCCGAGTTAGCACAGATACGCAGTATTTT	CASSRRVSTDTQYF
TRBV7-8	TRBJ2-3	few	TRBD2	TGTGCCAGCAGCCCCCGGACTAGCGGGAGGGGGACAGATACGCAGTATTTT	CASSPRTSGRGTDTQYF
TRBV5-1	TRBJ2-3	-	-	TGCGCGACCAGCTTGAATACAGGGGAGGCAGATACGCAGTATTTT	CATSLNTGEADTQYF
TRBV7-2	TRBJ2-3	few	-	TGTGCCAGCAGCTCACCGACCACAGGGGATACGCAGTATTTT	CASSSPTTGDTQYF
TRBV5-1	TRBJ2-3	-	TRBD1	TGCGCCAGCAGACACAGGGACAGGGGGAATGTAGCTGTAGATACGCAGTATTTT	CASRHRDRGNVAVDTQYF
TRBV6-6	TRBJ2-7	few	-	TGTGCCAGCAGTTGGGGGCCGTCCGGGAAGCAGTACTTC	CASSWGPSGKQYF
TRBV29-1	TRBJ1-1	-	-	TGCAGCGTTTGGGGGGTCACTGAAGCTTTCTTT	CSVWGVTEAFF
TRBV6-5	TRBJ2-5	-	-	TGTGCCAGCAGTTATACAGGGTTCGGGACCCAGTACTTC	CASSYTGFGTQYF
TRBV6-4	TRBJ2-7	few	TRBD2	TGTGCCAGCAGTGAAGCGGGAGGCCAGTACGAGCAGTACTTC	CASSEAGGQYEQYF
TRBV5-1	TRBJ2-7	-	-	TGCGCCAGCAGCCCTGGACGGGAGAGGGGCATGAACGAGCAGTACTTC	CASSPGRERGMNEQYF
TRBV11-2	TRBJ2-3	few	TRBD2	TGTGCCAGCAGCCTACTGTCCGGCGGGAGGGCCACAGATACGCAGTATTTT	CASSLLSGGRATDTQYF